Following are 18 T cell receptor beta chains from one sample sequenced in a study of technical replicates of blood from a handful of donors. Sequencing was performed with immunoSEQ multiplex PCR; in TCRdb, only in-frame clones are kept and a portion is missing. The sample shows around 68,000 clones, roughly 97% of them seen only once. Sequencing was done on a sample of T cells isolated from PBMCs. These receptors came from a human donor in good health.

The chain combines TRBV30 with TRBJ2-1; 10 bases match TRBD2. Germline V gene data show CDR1 as GTSNPN and CDR2 as SVGIG (reference sequence). The CDR3 is 13 residues long. The V and J ends lost 0 bases and 10 bases, in that order; junction bases with no gene match: 3. DNA of the CDR3: TGTGCCTGGAGTGTAGGGACTAGCGACGAGCAGTTCTTC. Translation: CAWSVGTSDEQFF.

The chain is built from TRBV7-9 and TRBJ2-5; no clear D gene. Trimming stripped 5 bases from V and 5 bases from J, with 18 bases between. CDR1 and CDR2 (germline): SEHNR, FQNEAQ (reference sequence). The CDR3 contains 15 residues. CDR3 residues: CASSPFPQARETQYF. CDR3 sequence (DNA): TGTGCCAGCAGCCCTTTTCCCCAGGCCAGGGAGACCCAGTACTTC.

This clone showed up just once. The CDR3 sequence is CASSAQAGVVTGELFF. The CDR3 region has the DNA TGCGCCAGCAGCGCCCAAGCGGGAGTGGTCACCGGGGAGCTGTTTTTT. The chain is built from TRBV5-1 and TRBJ2-2; 8 bases are a match to TRBD2. J was trimmed by 4 bases and V by 4 bases; bases with no gene match: 9. CDR3 size: 16 residues. Germline loops: CDR1 SGHRS, CDR2 YFSETQ.

The V call is TRBV9, the J call TRBJ2-7; D remains unclear. Trimming shortened V by 1 base and J by 7 bases, and 12 bases separated the two germline ends. Germline loops: CDR1 SGDLS, CDR2 YYNGEE. The CDR3 is made up of 13 amino acids. CDR3 region: CASSVSLVREQYF. CDR3 bases: TGTGCCAGCAGCGTAAGCCTAGTCAGAGAGCAGTACTTC.

The V and J genes are TRBV15 and TRBJ2-7; TRBD2 matches at 7 bases. The CDR3 consists of 16 residues. V lost 0 bases and J lost 8; bases outside the gene matches: 13. Germline V gene sequence: CDR1 LNHNV, CDR2 YYDKDF (reference sequence). CDR3 loop: CATSRDLEGGPFKQYF. The CDR3 DNA sequence: TGTGCCACCAGCAGAGATCTTGAGGGAGGGCCCTTTAAGCAGTACTTC.

The V and J genes are TRBV9 and TRBJ2-5, with D maybe TRBD2 (5 bases). Germline V gene sequence: CDR1 SGDLS, CDR2 YYNGEE. V lost 3 bases to trimming and J lost 4 bases, with 10 bases between them. The CDR3 sequence is 13 residues long. CDR3 in amino acids: CASSEGGRETQYF. The CDR3 DNA sequence: TGTGCCAGCAGCGAAGGAGGTAGAGAGACCCAGTACTTC.

CDR3 nucleotide sequence: TGTGCCAGCACTGATGAGGGCAATGGCTACACCTTC. Translated, it gives CASTDEGNGYTF. The chain joins TRBV2 to TRBJ1-2; D is unresolved. Between the trimmed V and J ends, which lost 7 bases and 6 bases, there was a span of 12 bases. CDR3 length: 12 residues. Germline V lookup: CDR1 SNHLY, CDR2 FYNNEI.

The V gene is TRBV7-8, the J gene TRBJ2-5; D is unclear. The CDR3 runs to 15 residues. The germline V and J ends were trimmed by 2 bases and 2 bases, with 12 bases remaining between them. Looked up from germline, CDR1 is SGHVS and CDR2 is FQNEAQ. This CDR3 is CASSLSLPSQETQYF. In DNA, the CDR3 is TGTGCCAGCAGCTTATCACTACCGAGTCAAGAGACCCAGTACTTC.

The chain joins TRBV4-2 to TRBJ1-3; TRBD1 matches 12 bases. Germline values: CDR1 LGHNA, CDR2 YNFKEQ. This CDR3 is built from 16 residues. V lost 5 bases to trimming and J lost 2 bases; unmatched junction nucleotides: 4. The CDR3 region is CASSGRDRGPGNTIYF. The CDR3 nucleotides are TGTGCCAGCAGCGGCCGGGACAGGGGGCCTGGAAACACCATATATTTT.

The chain has TRBV19 and TRBJ2-7, with 11 bases identical to TRBD2. V gave up 4 bases and J gave up 3 bases; unmatched junction bases: 2. This CDR3 is 14 amino acids long. Per germline, CDR1 LNHDA and CDR2 SQIVND (reference sequence). In nucleotides, the CDR3 is TGTGCCAGTAGTAAGCTAGCGGGAGGCTACGAGCAGTACTTC. This translates into CASSKLAGGYEQYF.

This clone is a singleton in its sample. V and J are TRBV2 and TRBJ2-3; a weak D match, TRBD2 (6 bases). Germline V gene lookup returns CDR1 SNHLY and CDR2 FYNNEI. The CDR3 covers 15 residues. Trimming stripped 9 bases from V and 2 bases from J, with 18 bases between. The CDR3 DNA is TGTGCCAGAGGGGATAGCGGACTGAACACAGATACGCAGTATTTT. Amino acids: CARGDSGLNTDTQYF.

This clone was picked up one time. The DNA of the CDR3 is TGTGCCACCAGCAGAGATCGCGGTGGGTACCAAGAGACCCAGTACTTC. Translating it yields CATSRDRGGYQETQYF. This chain uses TRBV15 with TRBJ2-5; no clear D. Per germline, CDR1 LNHNV and CDR2 YYDKDF (reference sequence). Trimming stripped 0 bases from V and 0 bases from J, with 11 bases between. The CDR3 sequence is 16 residues long.

The gene calls are TRBV4-1 and TRBJ1-2; 7 bases map to TRBD1. Trimming at V came to 4 bases and at J to 4 bases, leaving 12 bases not matched to a gene. The CDR3 sequence is 16 residues long. Germline V gives CDR1 MGHRA, CDR2 YSYEKL. The CDR3 DNA reads as TGCGCCAGCAGCCGAGACCAGACAGGGCACCCCTATGGCTACACCTTC. It is translated as CASSRDQTGHPYGYTF.

This chain joins TRBV30 and TRBJ1-5; D not certain. With 2 bases removed from V and 4 bases from J, the gap between germline ends came to 9 bases. The CDR3 consists of 13 residues. In germline, CDR1 is GTSNPN, CDR2 SVGIG (reference sequence). As DNA, the CDR3 is TGTGCCTGGAGTCGAGGAGCAAATCAGCCCCAGCATTTT. Protein: CAWSRGANQPQHF.

The rearrangement joins TRBV18 to TRBJ2-1, with D possibly matching TRBD2 (6 bases). Germline-derived CDR1 and CDR2 are KGHSH and LQKENI. The CDR3 extends over 16 amino acids. Trimming left V 2 bases short and J 7 bases short, with 18 bases between. This CDR3 is CASSPYLREIMNEQFF. For the CDR3, the DNA is TGTGCCAGCTCACCATACTTACGGGAGATAATGAATGAGCAGTTCTTC. The full variable domain, completed using reference TRBV18 and TRBJ2-1, is NAGVMQNPRHLVRRRGQEARLRCSPMKGHSHVYWYRQLPEEGLKFMVYLQKENIIDESGMPKERFSAEFPKEGPSILRIQQVVRGDSAAYFCASSPYLREIMNEQFFGPGTRLTVL.

The chain is built from TRBV13 and TRBJ2-1, with 9 bases fitting TRBD2. The CDR3 is 16 residues long. The germline CDR1 and CDR2 sequences are PRHDT and FYEKMQ (reference sequence). Losses at the gene ends were 4 bases for V and 7 bases for J; bases not matched to a gene: 11. The CDR3 sequence is CASSSRGGTVTNEQFF. CDR3 bases: TGTGCCAGCAGCTCGCGGGGGGGGACGGTAACTAATGAGCAGTTCTTC.

The V call is TRBV7-9, the J call TRBJ1-5, with D possibly TRBD1 on 5 matching bases. The V gene lost 1 base and the J gene lost 4 bases, with 11 bases spanning the gap. The CDR3 totals 15 residues. Germline CDR1 SEHNR, CDR2 FQNEAQ (reference sequence). In nucleotides, the CDR3 is TGTGCCAGCAGCTTAGAGGGGTTCGGGAATCAGCCCCAGCATTTT. Amino acid sequence: CASSLEGFGNQPQHF.

The chain carries TRBV7-9 and TRBJ1-3, with unresolved D. The CDR3 extends over 11 amino acids. Looked up from germline, CDR1 is SEHNR and CDR2 is FQNEAQ (reference sequence). Trimming took off 5 bases at V and 8 bases at J, with 7 bases between the two ends. CDR3 sequence: CASSPEDTIYF. CDR3 nucleotide sequence: TGTGCCAGCAGCCCTGAGGACACCATATATTTT.